Below, 10 T cell receptor beta chains from the same sample are listed, as sequenced in a study of T cell repertoires in ileal Crohn's disease. Some clones are missing from TCRdb's copy, which holds only in-frame ones; the method was immunoSEQ multiplex PCR. The sample records 5,500 to 7,500 clones, 70% to 90% being singletons. The sorted cells were lamina propria lymphocytes from surgical specimens, first isolated by density gradient. Sequenced material: CD4+ T cells from ileum. These receptors all stem from an adult with Crohn's disease. Some clones in this sample may be carry-over from other donors' samples.

The chain employs TRBV19 and TRBJ2-1; the match to TRBD2 covers 9 bases. The trim removed 2 bases at V and 2 bases at J, leaving 4 bases unmatched. The germline gives CDR1 LNHDA, CDR2 SQIVND (reference sequence). There are 16 residues in the CDR3. The CDR3 protein is CASSIRRTSAYNEQFF. The CDR3 nucleotides are TGTGCCAGTAGTATACGTCGGACTAGCGCCTACAATGAGCAGTTCTTC.

This sequence joins TRBV5-6 and TRBJ2-3; 7 bases are a match to TRBD2. Losses at the gene ends were 4 bases for V and 8 bases for J; bases not matched to a gene: 13. Germline-derived CDR1 and CDR2 are SGHDT and YYEEEE. The CDR3 is 15 residues long. This CDR3 reads CASSPVGGRGPTQYF. CDR3 bases: TGTGCCAGCAGCCCCGTGGGCGGGAGAGGTCCTACGCAGTATTTT.

J is TRBJ1-5 and V is TRBV7-9, with D unclear. CDR1 is SEHNR, CDR2 FQNEAQ, per germline (reference sequence). This CDR3 contains 12 residues. The V end was cut by 5 bases, the J end by 9 bases, with 11 bases between. Written as DNA, the CDR3 is TGTGCCAGCAGCATAGAATCCGGGCCCCAGCATTTT. Translation: CASSIESGPQHF.

This chain links TRBV5-1 with TRBJ2-3; 14 nucleotides align to TRBD2. The CDR3 length is 16 residues. Per germline, CDR1 SGHRS and CDR2 YFSETQ. The junction had 5 bases not matched to a gene; V was cut back by 3 bases and J by 5 bases. CDR3: CASSWTSGRPGDTQYF. CDR3 nucleotides: TGCGCCAGCAGCTGGACTAGCGGGAGGCCGGGAGATACGCAGTATTTT.

The genes are TRBV5-5 and TRBJ2-7; TRBD2 is a possible D gene (6 bases). V was clipped by 6 bases and J by 5 bases, with 21 bases between them. The CDR3 has 15 amino acids. Looked up from germline, CDR1 is SGHKS and CDR2 is YYEKEE (reference sequence). The CDR3 DNA sequence: TGTGCCAGCACGTCGGCCGGGGGTAGGGATAACGAGCAGTACTTC. Translation gives CASTSAGGRDNEQYF.

The chain has TRBV19 and TRBJ2-5; 12 positions match TRBD2. CDR1 is LNHDA, CDR2 SQIVND, per germline (reference sequence). V shed 4 bases, J shed 0 bases, and the junction held 9 bases outside the gene matches. The CDR3 length is 18 residues. The CDR3 sequence: CASSTGLAGTFYQETQYF. The CDR3 DNA is TGTGCCAGTAGTACAGGACTAGCGGGGACCTTCTACCAAGAGACCCAGTACTTC.

Only one count was recorded for this clone. The rearrangement joins TRBV29-1 to TRBJ2-1; 7 nucleotides match TRBD2. CDR3 length: 13 residues. Germline CDR1 reads SQVTM; CDR2 reads ANQGSEA. The junction had 13 bases not matched to a gene; V was cut back by 7 bases and J by 10 bases. The CDR3 region is CSAEGWGGKEQFF. The CDR3 nucleotides are TGCAGCGCCGAAGGGTGGGGGGGGAAGGAGCAGTTCTTC.

The genes are TRBV6-6 and TRBJ1-1, with D possibly matching TRBD1 (6 bases). This CDR3 has 12 amino acids. The ends were cut back, 8 bases at V and 6 bases at J, with 13 bases in the middle. Germline V CDR1 and CDR2: MNHNY, SVGAGI (reference sequence). The CDR3 region is CASHPDSPEAFF. The CDR3 nucleotides read TGTGCCAGCCATCCGGACAGCCCTGAAGCTTTCTTT.

This chain joins TRBV15 and TRBJ2-7; 11 positions agree with TRBD2. Unmatched junction bases numbered 4, after V lost 4 bases and J lost 2 bases. The CDR3 extends over 15 amino acids. CDR1 and CDR2 (germline): LNHNV, YYDKDF (reference sequence). The DNA of the CDR3 is TGTGCCACCAGCATCGGGACTAGCGGAGCCTACGAGCAGTACTTC. This encodes CATSIGTSGAYEQYF.

The V and J genes are TRBV2 and TRBJ2-7; D might be TRBD1 (5 bases). The V gene's germline CDR1 is SNHLY and CDR2 FYNNEI. V was pared by 5 bases and J by 4 bases, with 9 bases between. There are 12 residues in the CDR3. The CDR3 DNA reads as TGTGCCAGCAGTCAGCAGGGTTACGAGCAGTACTTC. It translates to CASSQQGYEQYF.